A selection of T cell receptor beta chains follows, all from one sample in a study of blood T cell repertoires in COVID-19. Sequenced by immunoSEQ multiplex PCR; TCRdb stores in-frame clones only, minus some. In the table there are about 300,000 clones, roughly 85% of which are singletons. The specimen sequenced was peripheral blood. All receptors come from a woman aged 45 to 65 who had recovered from COVID-19. CDR3s include the opening cysteine and the closing phenylalanine or tryptophan. D genes are given only for firm matches. Part of the rows lack a size; the others show once, few, many or a class for expanded clones.

CASSLGDEQYF	TGTGCCAGCAGCTTAGGCGACGAGCAGTACTTC	NA	TRBV7-2	11	TRBJ2-7	NA
CASSAGQGIHEQYF	TGCGCCAGCAGCGCGGGACAGGGGATCCACGAGCAGTACTTC	TRBD1	TRBV5-1	14	TRBJ2-7	NA
CASRSEPGGSEKLFF	TGTGCCAGCAGATCCGAGCCAGGGGGGTCTGAAAAACTGTTTTTT	TRBD1	TRBV28	15	TRBJ1-4	NA
CASSLTGDTDTQYF	TGTGCCAGCAGCTTGACAGGGGACACGGATACGCAGTATTTT	TRBD1	TRBV5-5	14	TRBJ2-3	NA
CSVEETVSFSSLYGYTF	TGCAGCGTTGAAGAGACAGTTTCCTTCTCTTCGCTCTATGGCTACACCTTC	NA	TRBV29-1	17	TRBJ1-2	NA
CASTVTGTYEQYF	TGTGCCAGCACCGTGACAGGGACCTACGAGCAGTACTTC	TRBD1	TRBV28	13	TRBJ2-7	NA
CASSSLDRVNEQFF	TGTGCCAGCAGCTCCTTGGACAGGGTCAATGAGCAGTTCTTC	TRBD1	TRBV9	14	TRBJ2-1	NA
CASSLGQWKGDSYEQYF	TGTGCCAGCAGCTTAGGTCAATGGAAAGGGGACTCCTACGAGCAGTACTTC	NA	TRBV7-8	17	TRBJ2-7	NA
CASSLQQDNQPQHF	TGTGCCAGCAGCTTACAACAGGACAATCAGCCCCAGCATTTT	NA	TRBV7-8	14	TRBJ1-5	few
CASSVEGFGTGSSPLHF	TGTGCCAGCAGCGTAGAAGGTTTTGGGACAGGGAGTTCACCCCTCCACTTT	TRBD1	TRBV9	17	TRBJ1-6	once
CASSLVWLAADTQYF	TGTGCCAGCAGCTTAGTGTGGCTAGCTGCAGATACGCAGTATTTT	NA	TRBV7-2	15	TRBJ2-3	NA
CADRAHQPQHF	TGTGCCGACAGGGCCCATCAGCCCCAGCATTTT	TRBD1	TRBV28	11	TRBJ1-5	NA
CSVSGGAEDTQYF	TGCAGCGTTAGCGGGGGGGCCGAGGATACGCAGTATTTT	TRBD2	TRBV29-1	13	TRBJ2-3	NA
CASRRTGTPIGANVLTF	TGTGCCAGCAGACGGACAGGGACCCCTATTGGGGCCAACGTCCTGACTTTC	TRBD1	TRBV28	17	TRBJ2-6	NA
CASSLEDGGNYYGYTF	TGTGCCAGCAGCTTAGAAGACGGCGGGAACTACTATGGCTACACCTTC	NA	TRBV11-2	16	TRBJ1-2	NA
CASSHLPLTGPGRTEAFF	TGCGCCAGCAGCCACCTACCATTGACAGGTCCCGGTCGCACTGAAGCTTTCTTT	NA	TRBV4-1	18	TRBJ1-1	NA
CASSLFGTPTTDTQYF	TGTGCCAGCAGTTTATTTGGGACACCTACCACAGATACGCAGTATTTT	NA	TRBV27	16	TRBJ2-3	NA
CASSLVASRQGVPYEQYF	TGTGCCAGCAGCTTGGTAGCCTCCCGACAGGGTGTACCCTACGAGCAGTACTTC	TRBD1	TRBV5-6	18	TRBJ2-7	NA
CASSEQGVMNTGELFF	TGTGCCAGCAGTGAGCAAGGGGTGATGAACACCGGGGAGCTGTTTTTT	NA	TRBV2	16	TRBJ2-2	NA
CASSVGQATSLSYEQYF	TGTGCCAGCAGCGTAGGGCAGGCGACTAGCCTTTCCTACGAGCAGTACTTC	TRBD2	TRBV9	17	TRBJ2-7	once
CASRYSGSPTDTQYF	TGTGCCAGCAGGTATAGCGGGAGTCCCACAGATACGCAGTATTTT	TRBD2	TRBV27	15	TRBJ2-3	few
CASTRGGTDTQYF	TGTGCCAGCACCCGGGGAGGGACAGATACGCAGTATTTT	TRBD2	TRBV27	13	TRBJ2-3	NA